This record looks at one T cell receptor beta chain sequence and its context. Its antigen is unknown. The data belong to a study of shared clonotypes between healthy human individuals. Germline V gene data show CDR1 as MGHRA and CDR2 as YSYEKL. Trimming removed 5 bases from V and 2 bases from J; junction bases left unmatched: 11. The CDR3 extends over 16 amino acids. Broader study findings: Sharing across four donors was highest in naive CD4 (around 5%) and lowest in memory CD8 (0.4%). The generation probabilities recorded for non-shared clonotypes fell below those of clonotypes shared by all four donors. Among the subsets, naive ones generally showed larger estimated richness than memory ones.

The repertoire was sequenced with immunoSEQ multiplex PCR; TCRdb's copy has only in-frame clones and lacks some. Of 1.6 million or so clones in the sample, roughly 96% were seen once. The sequence was collected from a man younger than 40 in good health. The sample comprised naive CD4+ T cells sorted from blood. Documented subset: CD45RA+ positively selected. The chain carries TRBV4-1 and TRBJ1-1, with TRBD1 matching 7 bases. This CDR3 reads CASSSRQGTANTEAFF. In nucleotides, the CDR3 is TGCGCCAGCAGCTCACGACAGGGAACTGCTAACACTGAAGCTTTCTTT.